This T cell receptor (beta chain) was identified during a study of cytomegalovirus exposure and HLA in healthy donors. The CDR3 runs to 14 residues. V was shortened by 6 bases and J by 6 bases, with 18 bases between the two germline ends. The germline V gene encodes CDR1 SQVTM and CDR2 ANQGSEA. A note on this clone: The antigen remains unidentified.

Primers included in the PCR were 60 Vbeta and 13 Jbeta primers. Produced via immunoSEQ multiplex PCR; TCRdb's table is partial and in-frame only. The table has 200,000 to 250,000 clones, more than 75% seen once. Study observations and caveats: CMV antigen specificity was confirmed in vitro for a few CMV-associated chains. Reports described diagnosis of cytomegalovirus status by the classifier as highly specific and sensitive.

Specimen: PBMCs. The clonotype comes from a human donor in good health. The rearrangement uses TRBV29-1 and TRBJ2-1, with D possibly being TRBD2 (5 bases). CDR3: CSVLRGLSLNEQFF. Here the CDR3 DNA reads TGCAGCGTCCTCCGAGGGCTCTCACTCAATGAGCAGTTCTTC.